This is a list of T cell receptor beta chains from one sample in a study of low-dose radiotherapy and immunotherapy resistance in tumors. A single record per CDR3 protein comes from TCRdb applying MiXCR to the reads. The sample consists of roughly 100,000 distinct CDR3 sequences, 20% to 25% of them appearing once. This specimen consisted of PBMCs, obtained after low-dose radiotherapy plus immunotherapy. The origin of the receptors is a female donor with ovarian cancer. CDR3s include the opening cysteine and the closing phenylalanine or tryptophan. Fields, in order: V gene, J gene, CDR3 protein.

TRBV3-1	TRBJ2-4	CASSQESGMWAKNIQYF
TRBV7-2	TRBJ1-4	CASSPLGRTVNEKLFF
TRBV6-1	TRBJ2-3	CAISFGQGTDTQYF
TRBV6-2/TRBV6-3	TRBJ2-7	CASSYDRTSGRSESGEQYF
TRBV5-3	TRBJ2-7	CASSFEGLAGAQYF
TRBV5-1	TRBJ2-6	CASSPGLSPSGANVLTF
TRBV5-4	TRBJ2-4	CASSQGASGGLRAKNIQYF
TRBV24-1	TRBJ2-3	CATSDLYRGGTDTQYF
TRBV5-4	TRBJ2-1	CASSSRAAGLSSYNEQFF
TRBV12-3/TRBV12-4	TRBJ1-2	CASSNRDTFYGYTF
TRBV7-2	TRBJ2-2	CASSLIKLPGGELFF
TRBV7-2	TRBJ1-5	CASSLPPYSNQPQHF
TRBV12-5	TRBJ2-3	CASGLDGTSADTQYF
TRBV27	TRBJ1-1	CASDRDLNTEAFF
TRBV30	TRBJ2-5	CAWNGGFQETQYF
TRBV7-9	TRBJ2-1	CASSLDGPRGRYNEQFF
TRBV5-1	TRBJ1-2	CASSLEGRVDGYTF
TRBV18	TRBJ2-7	CASSPPLAGVSYEQYF
TRBV7-8	TRBJ2-7	CASSSSSINEQYF
TRBV15	TRBJ2-1	CATSNRTGRYNEQFF
TRBV6-2/TRBV6-3	TRBJ2-1	CASSYSLQAGADYNEQFF
TRBV7-2	TRBJ2-2	CASSLVGLGLAGGTGELFF
TRBV19	TRBJ2-3	CASSPVAGGTDTQYF
TRBV21-1	TRBJ2-7	CASSDRGPNIYEQYF
TRBV19	TRBJ2-7	CASSIRDSYEQYF
TRBV20-1	TRBJ2-1	CSARVPRFASGNRNEQFF
TRBV20-1	TRBJ1-4	CSADINEKLFF
TRBV30	TRBJ2-1	CAWSGGTGVYNEQFF
TRBV5-1	TRBJ2-7	CASSLERSVLYEQYF
TRBV28	TRBJ2-1	CASTSGGGEQFF
TRBV7-9	TRBJ2-7	CASSFAGSLSYEQYF
TRBV10-3	TRBJ1-1	CAISVLNTEAFF
TRBV6-1	TRBJ2-7	CASSEAPGQGQYF